The sequence of this T cell receptor (beta chain) was determined in a study of radiotherapy plus CTLA-4 blockade in lung cancer. Study summary: Overall, roughly 18% of patients showed an objective response, while 31% attained disease control.

Sequencing was performed with immunoSEQ multiplex PCR; in TCRdb, only in-frame clones are kept and a portion is missing. The sample contains tens of thousands of clones, roughly 90% of which appear only once. The study treated chemo-refractory metastatic non-small-cell lung cancer patients with focal radiation plus ipilimumab CTLA-4 blockade. From germline, CDR1 is LNHDA and CDR2 SQIVND (reference sequence). The CDR3 consists of 16 residues. V shed 5 bases and J 3 bases; nucleotides not matched to a gene: 12. The sequence was collected from a human donor with non-small cell lung cancer whose response to radiotherapy plus ipilimumab could not be evaluated. Here the sequenced sample was peripheral blood, taken from a patient treated with radiotherapy plus ipilimumab. The chain employs TRBV19 and TRBJ1-2, with TRBD1 matching over 7 bases. The CDR3 loop reads CASSSRTGVTYYGYTF. CDR3 DNA sequence: TGTGCCAGTAGTTCGAGAACAGGGGTGACATACTATGGCTACACCTTC.